This paragraph reports one TCR beta chain. The data are from a study of blood T cell repertoires in COVID-19. Study overall: In each case, the material was cDNA or gDNA derived from T cells, B-cell-depleted T cells, or PBMCs.

The trim removed 6 bases at V and 7 bases at J, leaving 11 bases unmatched. The CDR3 extends over 15 amino acids. CDR1 is MDHEN and CDR2 is SYDVKM in the germline V gene. Only in-frame clones appear in the TCRdb table, and some are missing; sequencing was by immunoSEQ multiplex PCR. The sample consists of under 350,000 clones, over 75% of them appearing once. In Cohort 3, a recovered donor had either two negative PCRs, clearance, or symptom resolution. The sequence was obtained from a man younger than 40 who had recovered from COVID-19. The chain joins TRBV28 to TRBJ1-5; TRBD1 aligns across 8 bases. Sequencing was carried out using PBMCs or T cells enriched from blood (not recorded which). For the CDR3, the DNA is TGTGCCAGCAGGCTTTCCCAGGGGGCCTACCAGCCCCAGCATTTT. It yields the protein CASRLSQGAYQPQHF.